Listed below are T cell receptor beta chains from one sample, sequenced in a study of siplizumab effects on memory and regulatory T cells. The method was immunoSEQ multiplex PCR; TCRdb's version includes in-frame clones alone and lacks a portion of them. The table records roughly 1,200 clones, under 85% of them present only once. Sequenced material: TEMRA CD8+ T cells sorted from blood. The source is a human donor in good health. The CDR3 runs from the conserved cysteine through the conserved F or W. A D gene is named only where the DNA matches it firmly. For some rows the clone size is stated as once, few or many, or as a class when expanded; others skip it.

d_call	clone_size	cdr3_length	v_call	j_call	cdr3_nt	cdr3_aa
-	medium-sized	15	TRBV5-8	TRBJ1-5	TGTGCCAGCAGCTTGAGGGGTACGGGCAATCAGCCCCAGCATTTT	CASSLRGTGNQPQHF
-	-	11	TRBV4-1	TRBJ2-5	TGCGCCAGCAGCCAAGTGGGGGAACAGTACTTC	CASSQVGEQYF
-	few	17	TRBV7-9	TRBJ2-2	TGTGCCAGCAGCTTACCAGTGTTAGCGGCGAACACCGGGGAGCTGTTTTTT	CASSLPVLAANTGELFF
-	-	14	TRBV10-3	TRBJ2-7	TGTGCCATCAGTGCCCAGGGGGGTACCTACGAGCAGTACTTC	CAISAQGGTYEQYF
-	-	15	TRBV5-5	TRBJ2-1	TGTGCCAGCAGCTTACATCGTTTGCCCTACAATGAGCAGTTCTTC	CASSLHRLPYNEQFF
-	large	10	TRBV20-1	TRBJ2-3	TGCAGTGCTAGAGCAGATACGCAGTATTTT	CSARADTQYF
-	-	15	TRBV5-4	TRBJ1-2	TGTGCCAGCAGCCAAGATGCGGCCGGGTTCTATGGCTACACCTTC	CASSQDAAGFYGYTF
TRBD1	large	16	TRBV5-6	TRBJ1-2	TGTGCCAGCAGCTTGGATAGCGCGACAGGGCGCTATGGCTACACCTTC	CASSLDSATGRYGYTF
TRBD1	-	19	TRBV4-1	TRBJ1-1	TGCGCCAGCAGCCAAGAAGGGGGTGGACAGGGGCTTATGAACACTGAAGCTTTCTTT	CASSQEGGGQGLMNTEAFF
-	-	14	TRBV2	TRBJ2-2	TGTGCCAGCAGTGTACAGACGAACACCGGGGAGCTGTTTTTT	CASSVQTNTGELFF